A selection of T cell receptor beta chains follows, all from one sample in a study of T cell repertoires in cytomegalovirus infection. TCRdb re-called the reads with MiXCR, one entry per CDR3 protein. The sample contains a few hundred thousand distinct CDR3 sequences, 26% of which appear only once. Sequenced: PBMCs. The origin of the receptors is a human donor in good health (CMV status not recorded). Some clones in this sample may be carry-over from other donors' samples. Each CDR3 is given with its conserved first and last residue. Each record gives: CDR3 protein, CDR3 DNA, J gene, clone size, D gene, V gene. The D gene is left open where the match is weak. Clone size appears in some rows only: once, few, many, or a class for an expanded clone.

CDR3 protein: CASSLSGRAGEKLFF
CDR3 DNA: TGTGCCAGCAGCTTAAGTGGCAGGGCAGGAGAAAAACTGTTTTTT
J gene: TRBJ1-4
clone size: few
D gene: NA
V gene: TRBV7-2

CDR3 protein: CASSFLGGATYEQYF
CDR3 DNA: TGTGCCAGCAGCTTCCTAGGGGGGGCGACCTACGAGCAGTACTTC
J gene: TRBJ2-7
clone size: many
D gene: NA
V gene: TRBV7-2

CDR3 protein: CASSLDNTPYEQYF
CDR3 DNA: TGCGCCAGCAGTTTGGACAATACCCCCTACGAGCAGTACTTC
J gene: TRBJ2-7
clone size: NA
D gene: NA
V gene: TRBV5-1

CDR3 protein: CASRAGRNTGELFF
CDR3 DNA: TGTGCCAGCAGGGCGGGTAGGAACACCGGGGAGCTGTTTTTT
J gene: TRBJ2-2
clone size: many
D gene: NA
V gene: TRBV7-2

CDR3 protein: CASSRAPGLAGAYNEQFF
CDR3 DNA: TGTGCCAGCAGCCGGGCCCCCGGACTAGCGGGAGCCTACAATGAGCAGTTCTTC
J gene: TRBJ2-1
clone size: many
D gene: TRBD2
V gene: TRBV7-2

CDR3 protein: CASSPDVPDTQYF
CDR3 DNA: TGTGCCAGCAGCCCGGACGTTCCAGATACGCAGTATTTT
J gene: TRBJ2-3
clone size: NA
D gene: NA
V gene: TRBV5-4

CDR3 protein: CASSHRRGVGEQYF
CDR3 DNA: TGTGCCAGCAGCCACCGCCGGGGAGTAGGGGAGCAGTACTTC
J gene: TRBJ2-7
clone size: many
D gene: NA
V gene: TRBV7-8

CDR3 protein: CASSFPLRERSMNEQFF
CDR3 DNA: TGTGCCAGCAGCTTCCCTTTACGGGAGCGCTCGATGAATGAGCAGTTCTTC
J gene: TRBJ2-1
clone size: many
D gene: NA
V gene: TRBV7-8

CDR3 protein: CASSLEDSTDTQYF
CDR3 DNA: TGTGCCAGCAGCTTAGAGGACAGCACAGATACGCAGTATTTT
J gene: TRBJ2-3
clone size: few
D gene: NA
V gene: TRBV7-2

CDR3 protein: CASSSRGGISYEQYF
CDR3 DNA: TGTGCCAGCAGTTCTCGAGGGGGCATCTCCTACGAGCAGTACTTC
J gene: TRBJ2-7
clone size: few
D gene: TRBD1
V gene: TRBV6-2/TRBV6-3

CDR3 protein: CASSSRRNNQPQHF
CDR3 DNA: TGTGCCAGCAGTTCTCGTAGGAACAATCAGCCCCAGCATTTT
J gene: TRBJ1-5
clone size: few
D gene: NA
V gene: TRBV28

CDR3 protein: CASSLVRENRYTF
CDR3 DNA: TGTGCCAGCAGCTTAGTCAGGGAAAATCGCTACACCTTC
J gene: TRBJ1-2
clone size: once
D gene: NA
V gene: TRBV7-2

CDR3 protein: CASSLVLLYNEQFF
CDR3 DNA: TGTGCCAGCAGCTTGGTCCTGCTTTACAATGAGCAGTTCTTC
J gene: TRBJ2-1
clone size: NA
D gene: NA
V gene: TRBV5-6

CDR3 protein: CASSLDFLYGYTF
CDR3 DNA: TGTGCCAGCAGCTTAGATTTCCTTTATGGCTACACCTTC
J gene: TRBJ1-2
clone size: many
D gene: NA
V gene: TRBV7-2

CDR3 protein: CASSTSGRINQPQHF
CDR3 DNA: TGTGCCAGCAGCACCTCTGGGCGGATCAATCAGCCCCAGCATTTT
J gene: TRBJ1-5
clone size: few
D gene: NA
V gene: TRBV9

CDR3 protein: CSANPTSGRSSYEQYF
CDR3 DNA: TGCAGTGCTAACCCGACTAGCGGGAGGAGCTCCTACGAGCAGTACTTC
J gene: TRBJ2-7
clone size: NA
D gene: TRBD2
V gene: TRBV20-1

CDR3 protein: CATGQLTDTQYF
CDR3 DNA: TGTGCCACAGGACAGCTGACAGATACGCAGTATTTT
J gene: TRBJ2-3
clone size: few
D gene: NA
V gene: TRBV24-1

CDR3 protein: CASRLGSSPSNQPQHF
CDR3 DNA: TGTGCCAGCAGACTAGGGTCCAGTCCTAGCAATCAGCCCCAGCATTTT
J gene: TRBJ1-5
clone size: NA
D gene: NA
V gene: TRBV12-3/TRBV12-4

CDR3 protein: CASTYRAKNTEAFF
CDR3 DNA: TGTGCCAGCACCTATCGGGCCAAGAACACTGAAGCTTTCTTT
J gene: TRBJ1-1
clone size: NA
D gene: NA
V gene: TRBV6-5

CDR3 protein: CASSISSGIGNQPQHF
CDR3 DNA: TGTGCCAGTAGTATATCCTCGGGAATCGGCAATCAGCCCCAGCATTTT
J gene: TRBJ1-5
clone size: once
D gene: NA
V gene: TRBV19

CDR3 protein: CSVEDRLAGPYNEQFF
CDR3 DNA: TGCAGCGTTGAAGATCGATTAGCGGGACCGTACAATGAGCAGTTCTTC
J gene: TRBJ2-1
clone size: few
D gene: TRBD2
V gene: TRBV29-1

CDR3 protein: CASSVDRAKNIQYF
CDR3 DNA: TGTGCCAGCAGCGTGGACAGAGCCAAAAACATTCAGTACTTC
J gene: TRBJ2-4
clone size: few
D gene: NA
V gene: TRBV5-4

CDR3 protein: CSVVAGTSTDTQYF
CDR3 DNA: TGCAGCGTTGTCGCGGGCACCTCCACAGATACGCAGTATTTT
J gene: TRBJ2-3
clone size: NA
D gene: NA
V gene: TRBV29-1

CDR3 protein: CSARTSGVNIQYF
CDR3 DNA: TGCAGTGCTAGAACTAGCGGAGTAAACATTCAGTACTTC
J gene: TRBJ2-4
clone size: NA
D gene: TRBD2
V gene: TRBV20-1

CDR3 protein: CASSQTGAAYGYTF
CDR3 DNA: TGCGCCAGCAGCCAAACAGGGGCTGCCTATGGCTACACCTTC
J gene: TRBJ1-2
clone size: few
D gene: TRBD1
V gene: TRBV4-1

CDR3 protein: CASRTEAANEKLFF
CDR3 DNA: TGTGCCTCAAGGACCGAAGCGGCTAATGAAAAACTGTTTTTT
J gene: TRBJ1-4
clone size: many
D gene: NA
V gene: TRBV7-2

CDR3 protein: CASRHRQGGSSGANVLTF
CDR3 DNA: TGTGCCAGCAGACACAGACAGGGAGGTTCCTCTGGGGCCAACGTCCTGACTTTC
J gene: TRBJ2-6
clone size: few
D gene: NA
V gene: TRBV28

CDR3 protein: CASSYDGYYTEAFF
CDR3 DNA: TGTGCCAGCAGTTACGATGGGTATTACACTGAAGCTTTCTTT
J gene: TRBJ1-1
clone size: NA
D gene: NA
V gene: TRBV6-5

CDR3 protein: CASSFRGWGYQETQYF
CDR3 DNA: TGTGCCAGCAGCTTTAGGGGATGGGGGTACCAAGAGACCCAGTACTTC
J gene: TRBJ2-5
clone size: NA
D gene: NA
V gene: TRBV5-4

CDR3 protein: CASSDINEQYF
CDR3 DNA: TGTGCCAGCAGTGACATAAACGAGCAGTACTTC
J gene: TRBJ2-7
clone size: NA
D gene: NA
V gene: TRBV2

CDR3 protein: CASSLRDRGSNEQFF
CDR3 DNA: TGTGCCAGCAGCTTACGGGACAGGGGGTCCAATGAGCAGTTCTTC
J gene: TRBJ2-1
clone size: many
D gene: TRBD1
V gene: TRBV7-2

CDR3 protein: CASSLVGGRVNTEAFF
CDR3 DNA: TGTGCCAGCAGCTTGGTGGGGGGGCGCGTGAACACTGAAGCTTTCTTT
J gene: TRBJ1-1
clone size: many
D gene: NA
V gene: TRBV7-2

CDR3 protein: CASSLEVAGGLETQYF
CDR3 DNA: TGTGCCAGCAGCTTAGAGGTAGCGGGAGGGCTTGAGACCCAGTACTTC
J gene: TRBJ2-5
clone size: few
D gene: TRBD2
V gene: TRBV7-6

CDR3 protein: CASSLRPPGLETQYF
CDR3 DNA: TGTGCCAGCAGTTTAAGACCACCGGGATTGGAGACCCAGTACTTC
J gene: TRBJ2-5
clone size: many
D gene: NA
V gene: TRBV12-3/TRBV12-4

CDR3 protein: CASSPGWQVSNTGELFF
CDR3 DNA: TGTGCCAGCAGCCCTGGTTGGCAGGTATCGAACACCGGGGAGCTGTTTTTT
J gene: TRBJ2-2
clone size: NA
D gene: NA
V gene: TRBV6-2/TRBV6-3

CDR3 protein: CASSMGGEYTEAFF
CDR3 DNA: TGTGCCAGCAGCATGGGAGGGGAGTACACTGAAGCTTTCTTT
J gene: TRBJ1-1
clone size: few
D gene: NA
V gene: TRBV7-9

CDR3 protein: CASSLMRETQYF
CDR3 DNA: TGTGCCAGCAGCTTAATGCGGGAGACCCAGTACTTC
J gene: TRBJ2-5
clone size: many
D gene: NA
V gene: TRBV7-2

CDR3 protein: CASSLPAEAFF
CDR3 DNA: TGTGCCAGCAGCCTACCCGCTGAAGCTTTCTTT
J gene: TRBJ1-1
clone size: many
D gene: NA
V gene: TRBV7-6

CDR3 protein: CASSTRGYTF
CDR3 DNA: TGTGCCAGCAGCACCCGAGGCTACACCTTC
J gene: TRBJ1-2
clone size: NA
D gene: NA
V gene: TRBV7-3

CDR3 protein: CASRQLAGKETQYF
CDR3 DNA: TGTGCCAGCAGACAACTAGCGGGAAAAGAGACCCAGTACTTC
J gene: TRBJ2-5
clone size: NA
D gene: TRBD2
V gene: TRBV28

CDR3 protein: CSARGRTGGSYSNQPQHF
CDR3 DNA: TGCAGTGCTAGAGGTCGGACAGGGGGGTCCTATAGCAATCAGCCCCAGCATTTT
J gene: TRBJ1-5
clone size: NA
D gene: TRBD1
V gene: TRBV20-1

CDR3 protein: CASSSQGKRETQYF
CDR3 DNA: TGTGCCAGCAGTTCGCAGGGGAAGCGGGAGACCCAGTACTTC
J gene: TRBJ2-5
clone size: NA
D gene: NA
V gene: TRBV5-3

CDR3 protein: CASVSGGSGELFF
CDR3 DNA: TGTGCCAGCGTGTCAGGGGGTTCCGGGGAGCTGTTTTTT
J gene: TRBJ2-2
clone size: NA
D gene: TRBD1
V gene: TRBV28

CDR3 protein: CATSRGYRAGYGYTF
CDR3 DNA: TGTGCCACCAGCAGAGGGTACAGGGCAGGCTATGGCTACACCTTC
J gene: TRBJ1-2
clone size: NA
D gene: NA
V gene: TRBV15

CDR3 protein: CASSLEEGLASYNEQFF
CDR3 DNA: TGTGCCAGCAGCTTAGAGGAGGGCCTCGCCTCCTACAATGAGCAGTTCTTC
J gene: TRBJ2-1
clone size: few
D gene: NA
V gene: TRBV7-9

CDR3 protein: CASSLRTGNNSPLHF
CDR3 DNA: TGTGCCAGCAGCTTGCGGACAGGGAACAATTCACCCCTCCACTTT
J gene: TRBJ1-6
clone size: NA
D gene: TRBD1
V gene: TRBV7-9

CDR3 protein: CASSRSGDTEAFF
CDR3 DNA: TGTGCCAGCAGCCGAAGCGGGGACACTGAAGCTTTCTTT
J gene: TRBJ1-1
clone size: few
D gene: NA
V gene: TRBV12-3/TRBV12-4

CDR3 protein: CASSTGVAAGQNQPQHF
CDR3 DNA: TGTGCCAGCAGTACCGGGGTCGCGGCAGGACAGAATCAGCCCCAGCATTTT
J gene: TRBJ1-5
clone size: NA
D gene: NA
V gene: TRBV6-1

CDR3 protein: CASSLVARGYGYTF
CDR3 DNA: TGTGCCAGCAGTTTAGTGGCCAGGGGCTATGGCTACACCTTC
J gene: TRBJ1-2
clone size: NA
D gene: NA
V gene: TRBV12-3/TRBV12-4

CDR3 protein: CSASIWERGETQYF
CDR3 DNA: TGCAGTGCTAGTATCTGGGAGAGGGGAGAGACCCAGTACTTC
J gene: TRBJ2-5
clone size: few
D gene: NA
V gene: TRBV20-1

CDR3 protein: CASSPGAGLAGVQYF
CDR3 DNA: TGTGCCAGCAGCCCAGGAGCCGGACTAGCGGGAGTTCAGTACTTC
J gene: TRBJ2-7
clone size: NA
D gene: TRBD2
V gene: TRBV6-1

CDR3 protein: CASSPPLAGDTGELFF
CDR3 DNA: TGTGCCAGCAGCCCCCCCCTAGCGGGAGACACCGGGGAGCTGTTTTTT
J gene: TRBJ2-2
clone size: NA
D gene: TRBD2
V gene: TRBV7-4